This T cell receptor (beta chain) was sequenced in a study of radiation and T cells in renal cell carcinoma. The method was immunoSEQ multiplex PCR; TCRdb's version includes in-frame clones alone and lacks a portion of them. The sample has 15,000 or so clones; roughly 45% are singletons. Study results and caveats: Pretreatment tumor biopsies were lacking, so baseline clonotypes are unknown. Top tumor clonotypes rose in blood 2 weeks post-radiation, then contracted. Compared with controls, irradiated tumors had more, larger dominant CDR3 motifs. Top 100 clonotypes averaged approximately 50% in irradiated versus about 40% in nephrectomy-only tumors.

V lost 7 bases to trimming and J lost 2 bases, with 16 bases between them. Germline V gene data show CDR1 as MNHEY and CDR2 as SMNVEV (reference sequence). This CDR3 contains 15 residues. This clone has only a few counts. The target antigen is unknown. The treatment was: 15 Gy SBRT to primary tumor, nephrectomy 4 weeks later. The clonotype comes from a woman aged 60-70 years with renal cell carcinoma. The chain couples TRBV27 to TRBJ2-3; D is tentatively TRBD1 or TRBD2 (5 bases each). The sequenced sample was tumor tissue, obtained from a patient whose treatment included radiotherapy and nephrectomy. The CDR3 is CASTTIGETTDTQYF. The CDR3 DNA reads as TGTGCCAGCACGACTATAGGGGAAACCACAGATACGCAGTATTTT.